A single sample gave rise to the 28 T cell receptor beta chains below, sequenced in a study of molecular identifiers for immune sequencing clone quantification. TCRdb ran MiXCR on the PCR reads and lists one entry per CDR3 protein. This sample has hundreds of thousands of distinct CDR3 sequences; just under 20% occur once, and the top ten carry approximately 0.9%. Material: naive CD8+ T cells from blood, with Jurkat cell RNA spiked in. Subset of the sample: FACS-sorted CD8+CD4-CCR7+CD45RA+ naive T cells. The source of these receptors is a human donor in good health. Some libraries in this study had Jurkat cell RNA spiked in.

As to this clonotype: This may be a read error, as it is one base from a much larger clone. This rearrangement joins TRBV6-2 or TRBV6-3 to TRBJ2-5; 7 bases line up with TRBD1. Germline lookup yields CDR1 MNHEY and CDR2 SVGEGT. The CDR3 runs 19 residues. The CDR3 DNA reads as TGTGCCAGCAGTTACTCCGGAATTAGGACAGGCCCGGGCCAAGGGACCCAGTACTTC. This gives the protein CASSYSGIRTGPGQGTQYF.

This clonotype was counted ten times or more. The V gene is TRBV6-5, the J gene TRBJ2-7; D uncertain. Germline lookup yields CDR1 MNHEY and CDR2 SVGAGI. V gave up 2 bases and J gave up 4 bases, with 12 bases separating them. The CDR3 contains 14 residues. The chain's CDR3 is CASSYTPGAYEQYF. For the CDR3, the DNA is TGTGCCAGCAGTTACACTCCCGGAGCGTACGAGCAGTACTTC.

Of note for this clonotype: One junction end does not reproduce the germline sequence, and a read error may be involved. This chain uses TRBV28 with TRBJ2-3; TRBD1 aligns across 9 bases. CDR3 length: 15 amino acids. Looked up from germline, CDR1 is MDHEN and CDR2 is SYDVKM. The CDR3 sequence: CASSEQGARTGTQYF. The CDR3 nucleotides are TGTGCCAGCAGCGAACAGGGGGCTAGGACAGGTACGCAGTATTTT.

This clonotype was counted at least ten times. V gene TRBV5-1 combines with J gene TRBJ2-7; unclear D gene. Germline assignment: CDR1 SGHRS and CDR2 YFSETQ. Trimming shortened V by 0 bases and J by 3 bases, and 16 bases separated the two germline ends. The CDR3 runs 16 residues. As DNA, the CDR3 is TGCGCCAGCAGCTTGGAACCCGCGAGTACTGACTACGAGCAGTACTTC. Its protein product is CASSLEPASTDYEQYF.

In its sample, this clonotype was seen a few times. This CDR3 reads CASSDLPGDTEAFF. As DNA, the CDR3 is TGTGCCAGCAGTGACCTTCCAGGGGACACTGAAGCTTTCTTT. The J gene is TRBJ1-1, the V gene TRBV6-4, with D tentatively TRBD1 (6 bases). Trimming took 2 bases from V and 3 from J, leaving 10 bases between them. The CDR3 totals 14 residues. CDR1 MRHNA and CDR2 SNTAGT come from the germline V gene.

On this clonotype: A much bigger clone sits one base away, suggesting this may be a read error. The chain is built from TRBV28 and TRBJ1-2; the D gene is possibly TRBD1 (6 bases). Germline V gene sequence: CDR1 MDHEN, CDR2 SYDVKM. The CDR3 is 15 residues long. Trimming stripped 5 bases from V and 4 bases from J, with 17 bases between. This CDR3 reads CASSPGAGEAYGYTF. The CDR3 DNA reads TGTGCCAGCAGTCCCGGGGCAGGGGAGGCCTATGGCTACACCTTC.

This clonotype has more than one count but fewer than ten. The chain employs TRBV19 and TRBJ2-1; tentatively, D is TRBD2 (5 bases). V lost 7 bases and J 1 base, leaving 14 bases between the germline ends. Per germline, CDR1 LNHDA and CDR2 SQIVND (reference sequence). The CDR3 runs to 15 residues. CDR3 residues: CASNYGSRSYNEQFF. The DNA for the CDR3 is TGTGCCAGTAATTATGGGAGCCGGTCCTACAATGAGCAGTTCTTC.

Many counts were recorded for this clonotype. This chain joins TRBV28 and TRBJ2-7, with 13 bases fitting TRBD2. This CDR3 is built from 16 residues. Germline trimming cut 6 bases from V and 4 bases from J; bases unmatched to any gene: 9. CDR1 is MDHEN and CDR2 is SYDVKM in the germline V gene. The CDR3 nucleotides are TGTGCCAGCAGCCAACTCCTACTAGCGGGGGGGTACGAGCAGTACTTC. It translates to CASSQLLLAGGYEQYF.

On this clonotype: Because it lacks the conserved phenylalanine or tryptophan at the end, this CDR3 is likely a read error. The chain has TRBV9 and TRBJ2-1; 12 nucleotides align to TRBD2. The CDR3 contains 17 residues. The ends lost 2 bases at V and 7 bases at J; junction bases unmatched: 10. Per the germline V gene, CDR1 is SGDLS and CDR2 is YYNGEE. CDR3 sequence reads: CASSVHLAGGPGNEQFS. Here the CDR3 DNA reads TGTGCCAGCAGCGTCCACCTAGCGGGAGGGCCGGGGAATGAGCAGTTCTCC.

This clonotype has just one count. Being one base from a much bigger clone, this may be a read error. The V gene is TRBV19, the J gene TRBJ2-5; TRBD1 agrees at 7 bases. The CDR3 covers 16 residues. J gave up 5 bases and V 8 bases, and 17 bases lay outside the gene matches. Per germline, CDR1 LNHDA and CDR2 SQIVND (reference sequence). DNA of the CDR3: TGTGCCAGTGGTAATTCAGGGGGAATCGCTCCGGAGACCCAGTACTTC. Amino acid sequence: CASGNSGGIAPETQYF.

This clonotype came up once. The chain recombines TRBV27 with TRBJ2-7, with 7 bases aligning to TRBD1. Germline CDR1 reads MNHEY; CDR2 reads SMNVEV (reference sequence). The junction had 10 bases not matched to a gene; V was cut back by 2 bases and J by 3 bases. CDR3 length: 16 amino acids. The CDR3 region is CASSLPRQGGLYEQYF. The CDR3 region has the DNA TGTGCCAGCAGTTTACCTCGACAGGGTGGCCTCTACGAGCAGTACTTC.

The chain couples TRBV10-1 to TRBJ2-7, with TRBD2 matching over 10 bases. CDR1 is WNHNN and CDR2 is SYGVQD in the germline V gene (reference sequence). The CDR3 consists of 16 residues. The V segment lost 2 bases and the J segment 2 bases; nucleotides outside the gene matches: 6. CDR3 nucleotides: TGCGCCAGCAGTGAGATTTGGACTAGCGGCCCCTACGAGCAGTACTTC. It codes for CASSEIWTSGPYEQYF.

A note on this clonotype: An end of the junction differs from the germline gene, which may be a read error. The chain employs TRBV6-2 or TRBV6-3 and TRBJ2-3; 8 positions match TRBD2. Germline CDR1 is MNHEY and CDR2 is SVGEGT. This CDR3 has 15 residues. Here the CDR3 DNA reads TGTGCCAGCAGTGTACTAGCGGAGACCACAGATACGCGGTATTTT. Translation gives CASSVLAETTDTRYF.

As concerns this clonotype: At one end, the junction sequence differs from germline, possibly due to a read error. The chain carries TRBV7-7 and TRBJ2-5, with 10 bases aligning to TRBD2. This CDR3 comprises 15 residues. The germline CDR1 and CDR2 sequences are SSHAT and FNYEAQ (reference sequence). CDR3 residues: CASSSLAGAQETQYF. CDR3 DNA: TGTGCTAGCAGCTCTCTAGCGGGAGCCCAAGAGACCCAGTACTTC. Full variable domain (missing parts from reference TRBV7-7 and TRBJ2-5): GAGVSQSPRYKVTKRGQDVTLRCDPISSHATLYWYQQALGQGPEFLTYFNYEAQPDKSGLPSDRFSAERPEGSISTLTIQRTEQRDSAMYRCASSSLAGAQETQYFGPGTRLLVL.

J is TRBJ2-7 and V is TRBV19; D is unclear. V was shortened by 2 bases and J by 0 bases, with 8 bases between the two germline ends. In germline, CDR1 is LNHDA, CDR2 SQIVND (reference sequence). The CDR3 is 14 amino acids. The CDR3 DNA reads as TGTGCCAGTAGTATAACGGGCCCCTCCTACGAGCAGTACTTC. Protein sequence: CASSITGPSYEQYF.

Notes on this clonotype: A single base separates this from a much larger clone, so it may be a read error. This sequence joins TRBV28 and TRBJ1-2; possibly TRBD1 for D (6 bases). This CDR3 is built from 15 residues. The germline V gene encodes CDR1 MDHEN and CDR2 SYDVKM. CDR3 DNA: TGTGCCAGCAGTTTCAGGGGCGATAAAGGTGTTGGCTACGCCTTC. Translating gives CASSFRGDKGVGYAF.

This clonotype was seen only a few times. This sequence joins TRBV18 and TRBJ2-2; D gene uncertain. With 5 bases removed from V and 1 base from J, the gap between germline ends came to 14 bases. The CDR3 runs to 16 residues. CDR1 KGHSH and CDR2 LQKENI come from the germline V gene. CDR3 amino acids: CASSEPRAENTGELFF. As DNA, the CDR3 is TGTGCCAGCTCAGAACCCCGTGCAGAGAACACCGGGGAGCTGTTTTTT. The full variable domain, its missing parts supplied by reference TRBV18 and TRBJ2-2, is NAGVMQNPRHLVRRRGQEARLRCSPMKGHSHVYWYRQLPEEGLKFMVYLQKENIIDESGMPKERFSAEFPKEGPSILRIQQVVRGDSAAYFCASSEPRAENTGELFFGEGSRLTVL.

This clonotype has at least ten counts. The chain is built from TRBV6-5 and TRBJ2-1; D gene ambiguous. Germline V gives CDR1 MNHEY, CDR2 SVGAGI. V was trimmed by 2 bases and J by 13 bases, leaving 15 bases between them. The CDR3 totals 13 residues. CDR3 sequence reads: CASSYAGETPQFF. The CDR3 DNA is TGTGCCAGCAGTTACGCTGGAGAAACACCTCAGTTCTTC.

This clonotype was counted at least ten times. The chain has TRBV5-1 and TRBJ2-7, with D possibly being TRBD1 (6 bases). CDR1 is SGHRS, CDR2 YFSETQ, per germline. CDR3 length: 17 amino acids. Trimming pared 0 bases from V and 2 bases from J, leaving 18 bases between. The CDR3 is CASSLGAAGTSTYEQYF. The CDR3 bases are TGCGCCAGCAGCTTGGGAGCCGCCGGGACATCCACCTACGAGCAGTACTTC.

This clonotype was seen repeatedly, ten times or more. This sequence joins TRBV6-5 and TRBJ2-5, with 11 bases fitting TRBD2. This CDR3 region has 17 residues. CDR1 and CDR2 (germline): MNHEY, SVGAGI. V was clipped by 4 bases and J by 5 bases; unmatched bases: 12. CDR3 in DNA: TGTGCCAGCAGTTCCCCAACTAGCGGGAGCTCTGGGGAGACCCAGTACTTC. It codes for CASSSPTSGSSGETQYF.

Concerning this clonotype: This could be a read error, since a much larger clone is one nucleotide away. The chain is built from TRBV6-5 and TRBJ2-2; D possibly corresponds to TRBD2 (10 bases). The V end was cut by 4 bases, the J end by 1 base, with 28 bases between. The germline CDR1 and CDR2 sequences are MNHEY and SVGAGI. The CDR3 consists of 21 residues. The CDR3 spells CASSCPTGGNSGGMNTGELFF. CDR3 DNA sequence: TGTGCCAGCAGTTGCCCGACAGGGGGAAATAGCGGGGGGATGAACACCGGGGAGCTGTTTTTT.

This clonotype was counted many times. The chain recombines TRBV24-1 with TRBJ2-7; a possible D gene is TRBD1 (6 bases). This CDR3 has 11 amino acids. Trimming removed 6 bases at V and 4 bases at J, with 6 bases between. Germline V gene sequence: CDR1 KGHDR, CDR2 SFDVKD. This CDR3 is CATSQGYEQYF. The CDR3 DNA sequence: TGTGCCACCAGTCAGGGGTACGAGCAGTACTTC.

The genes are TRBV19 and TRBJ2-3; the match to TRBD1 covers 7 bases. The CDR3 sequence is 14 residues long. The V gene's germline CDR1 is LNHDA and CDR2 SQIVND (reference sequence). The trim removed 3 bases at V and 1 base at J, leaving 1 base unmatched. The CDR3 nucleotides are TGTGCCAGTAGTATTGGACAGGGCACAGATACGCAGTATTTT. Translation gives CASSIGQGTDTQYF.

This clonotype was seen a handful of times. The germline gene is not matched at one end of the junction; a read error may be the cause. The chain uses TRBV6-6 and TRBJ2-3, with 8 bases that match TRBD1. The CDR3 extends over 16 amino acids. Germline V CDR1 and CDR2: MNHNY, SVGAGI (reference sequence). CDR3 in amino acids: CASSYERQGYTDMQYF. In DNA form, the CDR3 reads TGTGCCAGCAGTTACGAGAGACAGGGGTACACAGATATGCAGTATTTT.

This clonotype was recorded many times. V gene TRBV20-1 combines with J gene TRBJ1-1; D unresolved. Germline V gene sequence: CDR1 DFQATT, CDR2 SNEGSKA (reference sequence). The CDR3 has 8 residues. V dropped 5 bases and J dropped 8 bases, with 3 bases sitting between them. CDR3 region: CSAEEAFF. Here the CDR3 DNA reads TGCAGTGCTGAGGAAGCTTTCTTT.

This clonotype was seen only a few times. The V and J genes are TRBV5-1 and TRBJ1-1, with TRBD1 matching over 10 bases. V was clipped by 4 bases and J by 3 bases; unmatched bases: 6. CDR1 is SGHRS, CDR2 YFSETQ, per germline. The length of the CDR3 is 15 residues. The CDR3 bases are TGCGCCAGCAGCGGTTGGACAGGGGGTGACACTGAAGCTTTCTTT. It is translated as CASSGWTGGDTEAFF.

V gene TRBV12-3 or TRBV12-4 combines with J gene TRBJ2-7; D is undetermined. The CDR3 loop spans 13 amino acids. V lost 4 bases and J 3 bases, leaving 10 bases between the germline ends. The CDR3 sequence: CASSSRTYYEQYF. The CDR3 coding sequence is TGTGCCAGCAGTTCTAGGACCTACTACGAGCAGTACTTC.

About this clonotype: This clone may be a read error of a much larger clone one base away. The chain recombines TRBV29-1 with TRBJ2-1; possibly TRBD1 or TRBD2 for D (5 bases each). The CDR3 covers 15 residues. Germline V CDR1 and CDR2: SQVTM, ANQGSEA. With 8 bases removed from V and 3 bases from J, the gap between germline ends came to 20 bases. CDR3 sequence reads: CSTDGSGSIYNEQFF. For the CDR3, the DNA is TGCAGCACTGACGGATCAGGGAGCATCTACAATGAGCAGTTCTTC.